The 9 T cell receptor beta chains below were found in one sample sequenced in a study of blood T cell repertoires in COVID-19. Clones were sequenced by immunoSEQ multiplex PCR, and TCRdb holds only the in-frame ones, with some missing. The table records some 170,000 clones, around 90% of them present only once. Sequencing was carried out using peripheral blood. Receptors were obtained from a woman aged 45-65 years with acute or convalescent COVID-19.

The chain couples TRBV18 to TRBJ1-2; 7 bases match TRBD1. V trimming: 5 bases; J trimming: 8 bases; junction bases outside the gene matches: 8. Looked up from germline, CDR1 is KGHSH and CDR2 is LQKENI. This CDR3 has 13 residues. The CDR3 protein is CASSEGQTLGYTF. The CDR3 DNA follows: TGTGCCAGCTCAGAGGGACAGACTCTAGGCTACACCTTC. Combining the CDR3 with reference TRBV18 and TRBJ1-2 gives the whole variable domain NAGVMQNPRHLVRRRGQEARLRCSPMKGHSHVYWYRQLPEEGLKFMVYLQKENIIDESGMPKERFSAEFPKEGPSILRIQQVVRGDSAAYFCASSEGQTLGYTFGSGTRLTVV.

The genes are TRBV5-5 and TRBJ2-7; D unresolved. Trimming pared 3 bases from V and 3 bases from J, leaving 13 bases between. The CDR3 spans 14 residues. From germline, CDR1 is SGHKS and CDR2 YYEKEE (reference sequence). Here the CDR3 reads CASSWVAEGYEQYF. Here the CDR3 DNA reads TGTGCCAGCAGCTGGGTTGCGGAAGGCTACGAGCAGTACTTC.

The DNA for the CDR3 is TGTGCCAGCAGTTCACAGGGGCAAGGCTACACCTTC. Amino acid sequence: CASSSQGQGYTF. This chain links TRBV6-7 with TRBJ1-2; 7 nucleotides align to TRBD1. TRBV6-7 is annotated as an ORF whose role is uncertain. The CDR3 length is 12 residues. Trimming at V came to 4 bases and at J to 8 bases, leaving 4 bases not matched to a gene.

The chain uses TRBV5-6 and TRBJ1-3; possibly TRBD1 for D (6 bases). The V and J ends lost 8 bases and 2 bases respectively, with 17 bases between them. CDR3 size: 15 residues. CDR1 and CDR2 from the germline V gene are SGHDT and YYEEEE. CDR3 bases: TGTGCCAGTTCCTCCAGGGGTTTCGCTGGAAACACCATATATTTT. Encoded protein: CASSSRGFAGNTIYF.

The genes are TRBV12-3 or TRBV12-4 and TRBJ1-2; D is unresolved. Deletions cut 2 bases from V and 11 bases from J, with 15 bases between. The CDR3 loop spans 13 amino acids. The CDR3 DNA sequence: TGTGCCAGCAGTTTACTCGCAGAGGGCCCATACACCTTC. Translating it yields CASSLLAEGPYTF.

The chain is built from TRBV7-9 and TRBJ1-3, with D perhaps TRBD1 (6 bases). From germline, CDR1 is SEHNR and CDR2 FQNEAQ (reference sequence). The CDR3 is made up of 14 amino acids. V dropped 5 bases and J dropped 3 bases, with 11 bases sitting between them. The CDR3 nucleotides read TGTGCCAGCAGCCCCAGGGGAAATGGAAACACCATATATTTT. Translation gives CASSPRGNGNTIYF.

Only one count was recorded for this clone. The chain couples TRBV12-5 to TRBJ2-1, with D maybe TRBD1 (6 bases). The CDR3 spans 15 residues. Germline lookup yields CDR1 LGHNT and CDR2 FRNRAP. Trimming removed 4 bases at V and 0 bases at J, with 10 bases between. CDR3 DNA sequence: TGTGCTAGTGGTTACAGGGATAGCTCCTACAATGAGCAGTTCTTC. This codes for CASGYRDSSYNEQFF.

The V call is TRBV6-6, the J call TRBJ1-5; D is unclear. The CDR3 extends over 14 amino acids. Deletions cut 7 bases from V and 0 bases from J, with 10 bases between. The V gene's germline CDR1 is MNHNY and CDR2 SVGAGI (reference sequence). The CDR3 reads CASTKHNSNQPQHF. DNA for the CDR3: TGTGCCAGCACCAAACACAATAGCAATCAGCCCCAGCATTTT.

The rearrangement links TRBV6-5 to TRBJ1-6; TRBD1 might be the D (6 bases). CDR3 length: 14 amino acids. Trimming shortened V by 4 bases and J by 9 bases, and 13 bases separated the two germline ends. CDR1 is MNHEY and CDR2 is SVGAGI in the germline V gene. The CDR3 coding sequence is TGTGCCAGCAGTTGGGCAGGGGCGGGTTCACCCCTCCACTTT. Residues: CASSWAGAGSPLHF.